Listed here are 9 T cell receptor beta chains from one sample, sequenced in a study of T cell repertoires in ileal Crohn's disease. Regarding time point: inflamed ileum from the surgical specimen. Profiling relied on immunoSEQ multiplex PCR, and the TCRdb table lists in-frame clones only, not all of them. This sample has some 17,000 clones, with around 76% found just once. Input material: ileal tissue. These receptors were collected from an adult with Crohn's disease.

The J gene is TRBJ1-1, the V gene TRBV7-2, with TRBD1 matching over 8 bases. Looked up from germline, CDR1 is SGHTA and CDR2 is FQGNSA. The CDR3 is 16 amino acids. V trimming: 2 bases; J trimming: 2 bases; junction bases outside the gene matches: 7. In DNA, the CDR3 is TGTGCCAGCAGCTTACGTTTAGGGACAGGCAACACTGAAGCTTTCTTT. Its protein is CASSLRLGTGNTEAFF.

The CDR3 DNA follows: TGTGCCAGCAGGTCAGGGGGACAGCCCCAGCATTTT. Residues: CASRSGGQPQHF. This rearrangement joins TRBV6-1 to TRBJ1-5; 7 nucleotides line up with TRBD1. The CDR3 is made up of 12 amino acids. Germline loops: CDR1 MNHNS, CDR2 SASEGT. With 6 bases clipped from V and 7 bases from J, the junction kept 3 bases outside the gene matches.

This rearrangement joins TRBV9 to TRBJ2-1, with 12 bases matching TRBD2. Germline V gene sequence: CDR1 SGDLS, CDR2 YYNGEE. The V segment lost 2 bases and the J segment 3 bases; nucleotides outside the gene matches: 3. The length of the CDR3 is 16 residues. The CDR3 sequence: CASSVLAGGVYNEQFF. CDR3 in DNA: TGTGCCAGCAGCGTGCTAGCGGGAGGGGTCTACAATGAGCAGTTCTTC.

This chain joins TRBV5-6 and TRBJ2-2; the D is unclear. The germline V and J ends were trimmed by 0 bases and 7 bases, with 4 bases remaining between them. Germline assignment: CDR1 SGHDT and CDR2 YYEEEE. The CDR3 is 12 amino acids. The CDR3 spells CASSLVGGELFF. The CDR3 DNA reads as TGTGCCAGCAGCTTGGTCGGCGGGGAGCTGTTTTTT.

This chain links TRBV19 with TRBJ1-1; perhaps TRBD1 as D (5 bases). Germline lookup yields CDR1 LNHDA and CDR2 SQIVND (reference sequence). V was trimmed by 6 bases and J by 6 bases, leaving 17 bases between them. The CDR3 consists of 14 residues. The CDR3 loop reads CASRPGGVGAEAFF. In DNA, the CDR3 is TGTGCCAGTAGACCGGGGGGAGTAGGCGCTGAAGCTTTCTTT.

J is TRBJ2-7 and V is TRBV5-4, with D perhaps TRBD1 or TRBD2 (6 bases each). The CDR3 length is 16 residues. V was shortened by 0 bases and J by 6 bases, with 19 bases between the two germline ends. The germline CDR1 and CDR2 sequences are SGHNT and YYREEE (reference sequence). The CDR3 DNA follows: TGTGCCAGCAGCTTGGATCTAGGGGGGATCAACAGCGAGCAGTACTTC. Its translation: CASSLDLGGINSEQYF.

The V and J genes are TRBV7-9 and TRBJ1-2, with 8 nucleotides matching TRBD1. The CDR3 is 14 residues long. Germline loops: CDR1 SEHNR, CDR2 FQNEAQ (reference sequence). The J segment lost 5 bases and the V segment lost 2 bases, leaving 4 bases of the junction unmatched. Here the CDR3 DNA reads TGTGCCAGCAGCTTACAGGGGGCCTGGTATGGCTACACCTTC. Protein: CASSLQGAWYGYTF.

The chain is built from TRBV29-1 and TRBJ1-2; D perhaps matches TRBD1 (5 bases). The germline V gene has CDR1 SQVTM and CDR2 ANQGSEA. The V end lost 0 bases, the J end lost 3 bases, and 8 bases lay between the germline ends. This CDR3 is 13 amino acids long. The CDR3 sequence is CSVEEQAYYGYTF. Written as DNA, the CDR3 is TGCAGCGTTGAAGAACAGGCGTACTATGGCTACACCTTC. The entire variable domain, with the rest obtained from reference TRBV29-1 and TRBJ1-2, is as follows: SAVISQKPSRDICQRGTSLTIQCQVDSQVTMMFWYRQQPGQSLTLIATANQGSEATYESGFVIDKFPISRPNLTFSTLTVSNMSPEDSSIYLCSVEEQAYYGYTFGSGTRLTVV.

This clone was counted only a few times. The chain links TRBV6-1 to TRBJ1-5; tentatively, D is TRBD1 (6 bases). Trimming took off 5 bases at V and 3 bases at J, with 8 bases between the two ends. Germline V gene sequence: CDR1 MNHNS, CDR2 SASEGT. The CDR3 extends over 13 amino acids. CDR3 sequence reads: CASSQGFNQPQHF. In nucleotides, the CDR3 is TGTGCCAGCAGTCAGGGGTTCAATCAGCCCCAGCATTTT.